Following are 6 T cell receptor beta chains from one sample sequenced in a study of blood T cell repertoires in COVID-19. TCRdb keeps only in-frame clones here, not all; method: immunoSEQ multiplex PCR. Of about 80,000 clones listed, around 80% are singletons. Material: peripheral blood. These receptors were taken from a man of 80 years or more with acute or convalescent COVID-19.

The DNA for the CDR3 is TGCGCCAGCAGTAGGGACAGGGGGTATTCACCCCTCCACTTT. It translates to CASSRDRGYSPLHF. The genes are TRBV10-2 and TRBJ1-6; the match to TRBD1 covers 11 bases. The J segment lost 8 bases and the V segment lost 5 bases, leaving 2 bases of the junction unmatched. CDR1 is WSHSY and CDR2 is SAAADI in the germline V gene. The CDR3 length is 14 residues.

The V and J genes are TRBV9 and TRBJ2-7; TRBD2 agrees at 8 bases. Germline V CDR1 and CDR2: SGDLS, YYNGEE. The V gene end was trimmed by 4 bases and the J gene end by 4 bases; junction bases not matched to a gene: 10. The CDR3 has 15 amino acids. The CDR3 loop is CASSPEGSGEYEQYF. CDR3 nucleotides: TGTGCCAGCAGCCCCGAAGGTAGCGGGGAGTACGAGCAGTACTTC.

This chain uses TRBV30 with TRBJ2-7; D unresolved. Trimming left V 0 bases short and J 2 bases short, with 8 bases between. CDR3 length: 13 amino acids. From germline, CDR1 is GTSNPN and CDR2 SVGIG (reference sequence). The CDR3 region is CAWSVTTTYEQYF. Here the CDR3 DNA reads TGTGCCTGGAGTGTTACTACAACCTACGAGCAGTACTTC.

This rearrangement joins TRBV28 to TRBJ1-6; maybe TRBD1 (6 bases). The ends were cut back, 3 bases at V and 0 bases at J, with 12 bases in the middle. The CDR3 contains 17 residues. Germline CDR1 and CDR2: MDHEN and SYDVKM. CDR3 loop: CASSFLGASSYNSPLHF. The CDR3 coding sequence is TGTGCCAGCAGTTTTTTGGGGGCAAGCTCCTATAATTCACCCCTCCACTTT.

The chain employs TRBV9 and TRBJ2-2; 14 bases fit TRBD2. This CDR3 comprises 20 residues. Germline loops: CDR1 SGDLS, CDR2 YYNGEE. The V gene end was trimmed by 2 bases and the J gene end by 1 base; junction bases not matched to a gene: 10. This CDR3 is CASSVTGTSGGAWNTGELFF. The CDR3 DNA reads TGTGCCAGCAGCGTCACCGGGACTAGCGGGGGCGCGTGGAACACCGGGGAGCTGTTTTTT.

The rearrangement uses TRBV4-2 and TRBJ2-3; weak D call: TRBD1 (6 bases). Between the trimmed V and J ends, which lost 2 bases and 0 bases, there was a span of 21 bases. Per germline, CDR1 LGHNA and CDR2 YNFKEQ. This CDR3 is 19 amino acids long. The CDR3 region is CASSQPSSQWGPSTDTQYF. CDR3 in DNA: TGTGCCAGCAGCCAACCGTCCTCCCAATGGGGGCCAAGCACAGATACGCAGTATTTT.